These 7 T cell receptor beta chains originate from one sample sequenced in a study of beta chain features in type 1 diabetes (dated by TCRdb to 2016 to 2019). Receptors were amplified or captured by the immunoSEQ multiplex PCR assay. The entire isolated RNA was reverse transcribed using the High Capacity cDNA Reverse Transcription Kit, and thus expressed TCRB transcripts were sequenced. TCRdb limited this immuneACCESS table to in-frame rearrangements with V and J called. A share of clones is missing; checked studies link under half to unresolved V genes, and the rest is unexplained. This sample has roughly 140,000 clones in its table, and around 8% of those were observed once. The top ten hold 0.55% to 0.75% of the sample. Sequencing was performed on central memory CD4+ T cells from blood. The receptors originated from a man between 18 and 29 years old in good health.

At least ten counts were recorded for this clone. The chain combines TRBV28 with TRBJ2-6, with 12 bases identical to TRBD1. CDR1 MDHEN and CDR2 SYDVKM come from the germline V gene. With 9 bases clipped from V and 3 bases from J, the junction kept 9 bases outside the gene matches. The CDR3 is 17 amino acids. The DNA of the CDR3 is TGTGCCAGTAAGCCGGGACAGGGGGCATTTGGGGCCAACGTCCTGACTTTC. Translating it yields CASKPGQGAFGANVLTF.

This clone was detected only a few times. CDR3 DNA: TGTGCCAGCTCAACCGGGACAGGGAACACCGGGGAGCTGTTTTTT. It encodes CASSTGTGNTGELFF. The gene calls are TRBV18 and TRBJ2-2; 8 bases line up with TRBD1. The CDR3 covers 15 residues. J lost 1 base, V lost 5 bases, and 3 bases had no gene match. Per germline, CDR1 KGHSH and CDR2 LQKENI.

This clone occurred a few times. The chain links TRBV25-1 to TRBJ1-1, with D possibly matching TRBD1 (5 bases). Germline lookup yields CDR1 MGHDK and CDR2 SYGVNS. V shed 7 bases and J shed 3 bases, with 15 bases lying between them. This CDR3 has 14 residues. The CDR3 is CASIRGLQDTEAFF. The CDR3, as DNA: TGTGCCAGCATTCGGGGGTTACAGGACACTGAAGCTTTCTTT.

The CDR3: CASSAILGVNYGYTF. The CDR3 DNA follows: TGCGCCAGCAGCGCAATCCTCGGGGTCAACTATGGCTACACCTTC. V is TRBV5-1 and J is TRBJ1-2; D is ambiguous. V was shortened by 4 bases and J by 2 bases, with 15 bases between the two germline ends. CDR3 length equals 15 residues. Germline CDR1 SGHRS, CDR2 YFSETQ.

The table lists this clone with a few counts. The V call is TRBV5-4, the J call TRBJ2-1, with D maybe TRBD1 (5 bases). Germline CDR1 and CDR2: SGHNT and YYREEE (reference sequence). This CDR3 spans 19 amino acids. V was shortened by 3 bases and J by 6 bases, with 28 bases between the two germline ends. The CDR3 region is CASSSRPLTRAGLRNEQFF. Here the CDR3 DNA reads TGTGCCAGCAGCTCGAGACCCCTTACCAGGGCAGGGTTACGCAATGAGCAGTTCTTC. The entire variable domain, with the rest obtained from reference TRBV5-4 and TRBJ2-1, is as follows: ETGVTQSPTHLIKTRGQQVTLRCSSQSGHNTVSWYQQALGQGPQFIFQYYREEENGRGNFPPRFSGLQFPNYSSELNVNALELDDSALYLCASSSRPLTRAGLRNEQFFGPGTRLTVL.

This clone was seen more than once but under ten times. This chain joins TRBV9 and TRBJ2-3; 8 bases fit TRBD2. Germline V lookup: CDR1 SGDLS, CDR2 YYNGEE. The CDR3 sequence is 16 residues long. V shed 0 bases, J shed 6 bases, and the junction held 9 bases outside the gene matches. CDR3 in DNA: TGTGCCAGCAGCGTAGTCACCCCGCCGGGGGGGGATACGCAGTATTTT. Its translation: CASSVVTPPGGDTQYF.

This chain uses TRBV18 with TRBJ2-1; D gene ambiguous. Germline assignment: CDR1 KGHSH and CDR2 LQKENI. Trimming removed 6 bases at V and 6 bases at J, with 9 bases between. The CDR3 runs to 12 residues. The CDR3 DNA follows: TGTGCCAGCTCCCTAGTTGGCAATGAGCAGTTCTTC. Protein: CASSLVGNEQFF.